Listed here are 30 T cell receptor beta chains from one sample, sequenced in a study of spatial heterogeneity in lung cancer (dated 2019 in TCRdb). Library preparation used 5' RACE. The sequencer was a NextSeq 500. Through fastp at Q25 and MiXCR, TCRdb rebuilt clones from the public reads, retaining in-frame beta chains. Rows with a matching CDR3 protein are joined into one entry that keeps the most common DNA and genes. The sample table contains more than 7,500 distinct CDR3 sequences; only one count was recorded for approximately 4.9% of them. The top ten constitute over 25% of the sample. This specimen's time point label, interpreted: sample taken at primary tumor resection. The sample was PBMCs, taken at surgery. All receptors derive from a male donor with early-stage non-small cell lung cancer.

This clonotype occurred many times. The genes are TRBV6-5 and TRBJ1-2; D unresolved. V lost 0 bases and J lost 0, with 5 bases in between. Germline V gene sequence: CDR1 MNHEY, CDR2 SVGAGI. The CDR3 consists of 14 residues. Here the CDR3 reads CASSYSNPNYGYTF. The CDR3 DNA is TGTGCCAGCAGTTACTCGAACCCTAACTATGGCTACACCTTC.

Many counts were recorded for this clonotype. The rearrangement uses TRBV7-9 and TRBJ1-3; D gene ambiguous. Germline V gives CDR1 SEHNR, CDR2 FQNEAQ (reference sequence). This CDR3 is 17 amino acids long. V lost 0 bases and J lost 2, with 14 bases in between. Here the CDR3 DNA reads TGTGCCAGCAGCTTAGCTGTCTCCATGACTACTGGAAACACCATATATTTT. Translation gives CASSLAVSMTTGNTIYF.

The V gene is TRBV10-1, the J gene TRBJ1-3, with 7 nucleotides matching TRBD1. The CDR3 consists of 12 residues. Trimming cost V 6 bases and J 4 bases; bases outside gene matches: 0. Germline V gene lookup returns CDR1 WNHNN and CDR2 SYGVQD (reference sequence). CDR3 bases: TGCGCCAGCAGGACAGGGGGAAACACCATATATTTT. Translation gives CASRTGGNTIYF.

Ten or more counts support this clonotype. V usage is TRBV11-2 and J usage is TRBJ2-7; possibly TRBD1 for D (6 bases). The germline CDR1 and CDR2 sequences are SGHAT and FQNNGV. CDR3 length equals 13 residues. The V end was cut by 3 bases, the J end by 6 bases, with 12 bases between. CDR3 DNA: TGTGCCAGCAGCTTTTCAGGGGAGACCGAGCAGTACGTC. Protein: CASSFSGETEQYV.

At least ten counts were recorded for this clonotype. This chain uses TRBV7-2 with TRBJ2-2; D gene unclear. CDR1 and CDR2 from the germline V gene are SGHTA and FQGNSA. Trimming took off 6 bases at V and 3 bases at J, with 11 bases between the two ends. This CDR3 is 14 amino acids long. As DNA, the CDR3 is TGTGCCAGCAGGCCACCAAAAGACACCGGGGAGCTGTTTTTT. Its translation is CASRPPKDTGELFF.

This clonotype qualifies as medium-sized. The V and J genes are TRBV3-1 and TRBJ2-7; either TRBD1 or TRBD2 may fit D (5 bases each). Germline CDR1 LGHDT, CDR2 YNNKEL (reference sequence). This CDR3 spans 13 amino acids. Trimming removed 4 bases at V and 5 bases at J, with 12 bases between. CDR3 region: CASSPRRGDEQYF. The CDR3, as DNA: TGTGCCAGCAGCCCTCGACGGGGCGACGAGCAGTACTTC.

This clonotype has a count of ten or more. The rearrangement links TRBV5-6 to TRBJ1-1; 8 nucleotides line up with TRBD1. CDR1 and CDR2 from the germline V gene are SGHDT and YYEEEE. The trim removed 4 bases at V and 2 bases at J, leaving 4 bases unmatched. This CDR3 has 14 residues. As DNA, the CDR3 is TGTGCCAGCAGCCCAGGGGGCGCAAACACTGAAGCTTTCTTT. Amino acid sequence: CASSPGGANTEAFF.

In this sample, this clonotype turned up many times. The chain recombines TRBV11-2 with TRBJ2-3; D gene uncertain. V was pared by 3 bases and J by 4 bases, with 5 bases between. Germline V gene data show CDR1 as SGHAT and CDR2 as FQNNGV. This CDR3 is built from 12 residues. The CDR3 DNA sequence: TGTGCCAGCAGCTTCAGCGCAGATACGCAGTATTTT. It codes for CASSFSADTQYF. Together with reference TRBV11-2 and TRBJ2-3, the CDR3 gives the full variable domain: EAGVAQSPRYKIIEKRQSVAFWCNPISGHATLYWYQQILGQGPKLLIQFQNNGVVDDSQLPKDRFSAERLKGVDSTLKIQPAKLEDSAVYLCASSFSADTQYFGPGTRLTVL.

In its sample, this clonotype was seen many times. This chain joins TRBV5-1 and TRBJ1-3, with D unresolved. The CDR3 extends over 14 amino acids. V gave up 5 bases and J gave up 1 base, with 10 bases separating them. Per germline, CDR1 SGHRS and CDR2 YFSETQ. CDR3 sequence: CASSLTLSGNTIYF. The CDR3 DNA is TGCGCCAGCAGTTTGACCCTTTCTGGAAACACCATATATTTT.

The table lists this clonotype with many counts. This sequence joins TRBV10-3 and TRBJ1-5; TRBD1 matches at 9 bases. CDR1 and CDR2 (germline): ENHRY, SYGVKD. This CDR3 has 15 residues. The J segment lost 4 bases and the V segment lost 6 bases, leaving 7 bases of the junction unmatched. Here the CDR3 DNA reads TGTGCCATCAGCGATACAGGGGGCCCAAATCAGCCCCAGCATTTT. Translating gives CAISDTGGPNQPQHF.

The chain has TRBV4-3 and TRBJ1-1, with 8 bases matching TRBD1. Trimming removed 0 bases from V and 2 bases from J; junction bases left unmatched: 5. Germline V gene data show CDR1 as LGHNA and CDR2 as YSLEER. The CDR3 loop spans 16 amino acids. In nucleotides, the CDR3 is TGCGCCAGCAGCCAAGAGCCAGACAGGGGAAACACTGAAGCTTTCTTT. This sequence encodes CASSQEPDRGNTEAFF.

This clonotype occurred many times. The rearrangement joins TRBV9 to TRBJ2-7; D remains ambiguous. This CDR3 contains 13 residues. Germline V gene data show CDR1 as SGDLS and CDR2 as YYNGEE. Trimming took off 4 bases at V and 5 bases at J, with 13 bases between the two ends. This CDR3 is CASSPYLGNEQYF. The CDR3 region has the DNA TGTGCCAGCAGCCCGTACTTAGGGAACGAGCAGTACTTC.

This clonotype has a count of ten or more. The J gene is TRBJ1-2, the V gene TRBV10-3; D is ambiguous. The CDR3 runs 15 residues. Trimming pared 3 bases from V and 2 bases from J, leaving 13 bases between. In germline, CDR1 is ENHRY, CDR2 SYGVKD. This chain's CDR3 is CAISDLRPQNYGYTF. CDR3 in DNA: TGTGCCATCAGTGACCTGCGACCTCAGAACTATGGCTACACCTTC.

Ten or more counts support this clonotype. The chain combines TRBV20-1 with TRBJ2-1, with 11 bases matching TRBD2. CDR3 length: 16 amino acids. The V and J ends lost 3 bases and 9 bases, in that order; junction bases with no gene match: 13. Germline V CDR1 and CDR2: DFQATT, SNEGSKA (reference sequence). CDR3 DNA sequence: TGCAGTGCTAGGGCCTACGGACTAGCGGGTCTCATTGAGCAGTTCTTC. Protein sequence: CSARAYGLAGLIEQFF.

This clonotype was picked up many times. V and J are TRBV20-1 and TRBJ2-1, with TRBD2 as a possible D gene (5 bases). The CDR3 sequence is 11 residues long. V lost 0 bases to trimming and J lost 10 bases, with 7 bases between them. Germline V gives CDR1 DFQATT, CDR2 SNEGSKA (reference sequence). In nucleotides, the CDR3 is TGCAGTGCTAGAGAGGAGCGGGAGCAGTTCTTC. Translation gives CSAREEREQFF.

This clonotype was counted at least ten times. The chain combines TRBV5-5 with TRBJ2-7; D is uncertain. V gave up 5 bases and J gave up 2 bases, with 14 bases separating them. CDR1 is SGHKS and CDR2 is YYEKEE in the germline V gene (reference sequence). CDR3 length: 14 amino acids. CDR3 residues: CASRSGLTTYEQYV. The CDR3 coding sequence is TGTGCCAGCAGATCTGGCCTTACTACCTACGAGCAGTACGTC.

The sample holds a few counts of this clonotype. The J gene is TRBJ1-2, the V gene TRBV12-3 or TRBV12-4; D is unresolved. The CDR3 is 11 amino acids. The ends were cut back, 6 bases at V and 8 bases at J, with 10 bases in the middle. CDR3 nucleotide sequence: TGTGCCAGCAGCCTACGAGGGGGCTACACCTTC. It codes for CASSLRGGYTF.

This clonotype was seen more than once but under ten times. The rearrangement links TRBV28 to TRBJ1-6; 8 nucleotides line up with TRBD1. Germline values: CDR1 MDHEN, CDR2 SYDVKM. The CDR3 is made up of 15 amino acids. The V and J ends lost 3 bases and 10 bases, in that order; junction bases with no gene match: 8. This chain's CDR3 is CASSFSRGRRSPLHF. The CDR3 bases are TGTGCCAGCAGTTTTTCCAGGGGGCGCAGGTCACCCCTCCACTTT. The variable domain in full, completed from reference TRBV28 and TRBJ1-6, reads DVKVTQSSRYLVKRTGEKVFLECVQDMDHENMFWYRQDPGLGLRLIYFSYDVKMKEKGDIPEGYSVSREKKERFSLILESASTNQTSMYLCASSFSRGRRSPLHFGNGTRLTVT.

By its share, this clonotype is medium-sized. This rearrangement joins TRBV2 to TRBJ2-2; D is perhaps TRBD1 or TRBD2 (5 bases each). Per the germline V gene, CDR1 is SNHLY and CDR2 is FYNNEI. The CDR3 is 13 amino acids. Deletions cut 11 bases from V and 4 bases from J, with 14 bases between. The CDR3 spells CAGRGGSTGELFF. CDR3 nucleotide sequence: TGTGCCGGCCGTGGGGGTAGCACCGGGGAGCTGTTTTTT.

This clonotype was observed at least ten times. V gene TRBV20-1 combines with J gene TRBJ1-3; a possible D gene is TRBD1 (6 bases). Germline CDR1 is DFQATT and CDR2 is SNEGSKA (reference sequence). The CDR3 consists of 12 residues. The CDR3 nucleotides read TGCAGCGGGACATCCTCTGGAAACACCATATATTTT. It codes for CSGTSSGNTIYF.

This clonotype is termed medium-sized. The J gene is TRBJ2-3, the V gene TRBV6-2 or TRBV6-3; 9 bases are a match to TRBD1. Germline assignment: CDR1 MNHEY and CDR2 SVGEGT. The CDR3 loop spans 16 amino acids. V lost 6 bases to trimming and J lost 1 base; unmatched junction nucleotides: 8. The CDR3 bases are TGTGCCAGCAGCCTATTCCGGGACAGGGGCACAGATACGCAGTATTTT. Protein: CASSLFRDRGTDTQYF.

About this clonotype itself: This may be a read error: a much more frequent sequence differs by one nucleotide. The CDR3: CASSTRRGENSPLHF. DNA for the CDR3: TGTGCCAGCAGTACCCGCCGGGGCGAGAATTCACCCCTCCACTTT. The chain carries TRBV27 and TRBJ1-6; a weak D match, TRBD1 (5 bases). This CDR3 has 15 residues. The germline V gene has CDR1 MNHEY and CDR2 SMNVEV (reference sequence). The ends were cut back, 5 bases at V and 7 bases at J, with 15 bases in the middle.

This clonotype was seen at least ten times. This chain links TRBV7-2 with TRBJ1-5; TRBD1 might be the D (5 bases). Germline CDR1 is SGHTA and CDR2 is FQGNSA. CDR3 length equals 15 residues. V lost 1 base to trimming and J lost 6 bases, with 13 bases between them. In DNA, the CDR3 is TGTGCCAGCAGCTTAGGCGGGGGGGTCGGTCAGCCCCAGCATTTT. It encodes CASSLGGGVGQPQHF.

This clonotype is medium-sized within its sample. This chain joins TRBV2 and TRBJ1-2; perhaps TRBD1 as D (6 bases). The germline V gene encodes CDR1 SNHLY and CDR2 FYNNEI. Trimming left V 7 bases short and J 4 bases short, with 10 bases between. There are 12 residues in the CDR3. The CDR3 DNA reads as TGTGCCAGCATCGACAGGTCCTATGGCTACACCTTC. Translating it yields CASIDRSYGYTF.

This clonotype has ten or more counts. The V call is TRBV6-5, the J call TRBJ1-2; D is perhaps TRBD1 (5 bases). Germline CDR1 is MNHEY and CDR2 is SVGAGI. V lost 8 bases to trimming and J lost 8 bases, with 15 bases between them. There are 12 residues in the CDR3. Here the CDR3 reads CASAGAASGYTF. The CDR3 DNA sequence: TGTGCCAGCGCTGGGGCAGCCTCCGGCTACACCTTC.

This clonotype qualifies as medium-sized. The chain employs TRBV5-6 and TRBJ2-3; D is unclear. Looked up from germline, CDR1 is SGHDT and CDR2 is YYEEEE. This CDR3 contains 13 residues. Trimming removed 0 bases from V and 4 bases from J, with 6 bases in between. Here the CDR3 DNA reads TGTGCCAGCAGCTTGGGGCGATCAGATACGCAGTATTTT. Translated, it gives CASSLGRSDTQYF.

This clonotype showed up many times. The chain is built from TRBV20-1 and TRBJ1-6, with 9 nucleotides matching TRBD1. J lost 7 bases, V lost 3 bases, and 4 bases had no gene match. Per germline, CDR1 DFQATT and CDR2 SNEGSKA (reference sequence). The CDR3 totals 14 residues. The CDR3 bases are TGCAGTGCTAGGACTGGGACAGGGAATTCACCCCTCCACTTT. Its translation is CSARTGTGNSPLHF.

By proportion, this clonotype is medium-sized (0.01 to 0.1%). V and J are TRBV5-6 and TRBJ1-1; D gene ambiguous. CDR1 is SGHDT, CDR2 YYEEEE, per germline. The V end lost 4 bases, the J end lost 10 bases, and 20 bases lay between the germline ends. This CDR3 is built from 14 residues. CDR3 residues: CASSALVGENTAFF. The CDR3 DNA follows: TGTGCCAGCAGCGCTCTCGTTGGGGAGAATACAGCTTTCTTT. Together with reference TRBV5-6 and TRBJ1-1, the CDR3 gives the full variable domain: DAGVTQSPTHLIKTRGQQVTLRCSPKSGHDTVSWYQQALGQGPQFIFQYYEEEERQRGNFPDRFSGHQFPNYSSELNVNALLLGDSALYLCASSALVGENTAFFGQGTRLTVV.

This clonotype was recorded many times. As DNA, the CDR3 is TGTGCCAGCAGGGCCCTAGGAGGGACAGGGGTAGTTTACGAGCAGTTCTTC. Its protein product is CASRALGGTGVVYEQFF. The chain uses TRBV2 and TRBJ2-1; the match to TRBD1 covers 10 bases. V gave up 6 bases and J gave up 10 bases; unmatched junction bases: 18. This CDR3 has 17 amino acids. Germline assignment: CDR1 SNHLY and CDR2 FYNNEI.

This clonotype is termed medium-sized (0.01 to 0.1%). The CDR3 sequence: CASSFSGGATETQYF. In DNA form, the CDR3 reads TGTGCCAGCAGTTTTAGCGGGGGGGCCACAGAGACCCAGTACTTC. V is TRBV27 and J is TRBJ2-5, with 11 bases matching TRBD2. The CDR3 is made up of 15 amino acids. CDR1 and CDR2 from the germline V gene are MNHEY and SMNVEV (reference sequence). The junction had 4 bases not matched to a gene; V was cut back by 3 bases and J by 4 bases.